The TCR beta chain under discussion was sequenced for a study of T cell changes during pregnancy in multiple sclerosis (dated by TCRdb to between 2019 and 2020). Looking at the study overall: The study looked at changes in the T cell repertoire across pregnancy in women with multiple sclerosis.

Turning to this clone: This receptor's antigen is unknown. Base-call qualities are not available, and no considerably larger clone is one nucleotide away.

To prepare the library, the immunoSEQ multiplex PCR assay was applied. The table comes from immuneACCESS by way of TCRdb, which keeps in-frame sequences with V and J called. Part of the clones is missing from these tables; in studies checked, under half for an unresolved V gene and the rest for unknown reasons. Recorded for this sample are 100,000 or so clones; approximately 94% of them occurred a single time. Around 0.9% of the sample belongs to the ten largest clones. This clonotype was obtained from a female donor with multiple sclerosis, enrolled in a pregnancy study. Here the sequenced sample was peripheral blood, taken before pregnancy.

The CDR3 amino acid sequence is: CASSSDTGELFF. The DNA sequence follows: TGTGCCAGCAGCTCTGACACCGGGGAGCTGTTTTTT. The receptor chain draws on TRBV7-2 and TRBJ2-2; no D gene call is confident. Deletion took 4 bases off V and 3 bases off J, with a span of 3 bases between the germline ends. From cysteine to phenylalanine, the CDR3 is 12 amino acids long. This entry keeps only the CDR3 DNA: 36 bases, framed from base 1. CDR1 and CDR2 (SGHTA, FQGNSA) derive from the germline V gene.